The sequence of this T cell receptor (beta chain) was determined in a study of OX40 agonist ivuxolimab in advanced cancers. Across the whole study: Given to patients was ivuxolimab, an agonistic anti-OX40 (CD134) antibody. The dose-escalation cohort was about 87% male, with a mean age of around 54 years, ranging roughly 20 to 90.

There are 14 residues in the CDR3. Between the trimmed V and J ends, which lost 1 base and 1 base, there was a span of 8 bases. The germline V gene encodes CDR1 SGHRS and CDR2 YFSETQ. Study-level points and caveats: Certain nonresponding patients likewise had low normalized T-cell clonal expansion. Among the lowest peripheral clonal expansion occurred in 0.1-3.0 mg/kg partial responders.

This clone came up once. What it binds is not known. Some clones are missing from TCRdb's copy, which holds only in-frame ones; the method was immunoSEQ multiplex PCR. The repertoire includes over 100,000 clones, just over 90% of them detected once, and roughly 0.99% sits in the top ten. This clonotype originated in an adult with an advanced solid tumor such as melanoma, head and neck, liver or kidney cancer. This chain joins TRBV5-1 and TRBJ2-5; no clear D gene. Specimen: CD4+ or CD8+ T cells sorted from blood, collected in a trial of the OX40 agonist ivuxolimab. The CDR3 DNA follows: TGCGCCAGCAGCTTGCGTACAAGCCAAGAGACCCAGTACTTC. It translates to CASSLRTSQETQYF. Drawing the rest from reference TRBV5-1 and TRBJ2-5, the complete variable domain is KAGVTQTPRYLIKTRGQQVTLSCSPISGHRSVSWYQQTPGQGLQFLFEYFSETQRNKGNFPGRFSGRQFSNSRSEMNVSTLELGDSALYLCASSLRTSQETQYFGPGTRLLVL.